The source of this T cell receptor beta chain is a study of T cell repertoires in cytomegalovirus infection. Whole-study context: An indication of both CMV infection and matching HLA type came from public TCR beta signatures.

Trimming stripped 0 bases from V and 2 bases from J, with 11 bases between. The CDR3 is made up of 16 amino acids. Germline V gene data show CDR1 as MGHRA and CDR2 as YSYEKL. Of note for this clonotype: Its antigen is not identified.

TCRdb re-called the reads with MiXCR, one entry per CDR3 protein. The repertoire holds approximately 110,000 distinct CDR3 sequences, with 35% to 50% as singletons. Points from the study as a whole: The study found HLA-C-restricted CMV-specific TCR beta clonotypes dominating the ex vivo response. Identification of carriers of CMV plus the relevant HLA was performed using cumulative public TCR beta family frequency.

The sequence derives from a human donor in good health (CMV status not recorded). Some clones in this sample may be carry-over from other donors' samples. This specimen was CD8+ T cells from cultured PBMCs, taken from culture after CMV antigen stimulation. V gene TRBV4-1 combines with J gene TRBJ1-5; D perhaps matches TRBD1 (6 bases). CDR3 sequence: CASSQDTGAGNQPQHF. The CDR3 DNA sequence: TGCGCCAGCAGCCAAGATACGGGGGCCGGCAATCAGCCCCAGCATTTT.